This record looks at one T cell receptor (beta chain) sequence and its context. This was the immunoSEQ v3 assay. Libraries were sequenced to 2 million to 2.5 million read pairs (survey) or roughly 4.5-6.5 million (deep). Libraries were prepared by immunoSEQ multiplex PCR; TCRdb keeps only in-frame clonotypes and omits some of them. The data hold fewer than 15,000 clones, with about 70% observed a single time. This specimen comes from a study of TIL therapy for anti-PD-1-resistant metastatic lung cancer. Time point: pre-treatment sample, taken before nivolumab and TIL therapy. Tumor tissue came from excised metastases, mostly pleural nodules or supraclavicular lymph nodes. The source is a woman aged 30-79 years with non-small cell lung cancer. Sample: tumor tissue, taken at baseline.

In nucleotides, the CDR3 is TGTGCCAGCAGGGATAGTCACCGGCCCACAGATACGCAGTATTTT. It specifies CASRDSHRPTDTQYF. This sequence joins TRBV2 and TRBJ2-3; D is undetermined. The CDR3 totals 15 residues. Germline CDR1 and CDR2: SNHLY and FYNNEI. V lost 6 bases to trimming and J lost 2 bases, with 15 bases between them.